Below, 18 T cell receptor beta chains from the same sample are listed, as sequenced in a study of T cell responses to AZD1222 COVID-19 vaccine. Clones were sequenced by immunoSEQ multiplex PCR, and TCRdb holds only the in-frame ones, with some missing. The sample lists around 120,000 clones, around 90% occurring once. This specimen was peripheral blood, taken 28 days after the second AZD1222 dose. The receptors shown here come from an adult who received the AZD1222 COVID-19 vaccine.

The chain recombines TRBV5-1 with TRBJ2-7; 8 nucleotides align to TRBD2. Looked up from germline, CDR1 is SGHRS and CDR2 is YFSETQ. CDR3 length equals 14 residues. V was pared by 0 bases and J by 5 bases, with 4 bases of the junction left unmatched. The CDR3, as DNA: TGCGCCAGCAGCTTGGCGGGAGGGCTCCACGAGCAGTACTTC. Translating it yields CASSLAGGLHEQYF.

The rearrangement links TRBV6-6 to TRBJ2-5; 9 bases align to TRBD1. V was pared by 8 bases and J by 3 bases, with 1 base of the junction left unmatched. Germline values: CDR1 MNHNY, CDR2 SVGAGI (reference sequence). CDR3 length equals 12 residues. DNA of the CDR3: TGTGCCAGCCGGACAGGGGAAGAGACCCAGTACTTC. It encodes CASRTGEETQYF.

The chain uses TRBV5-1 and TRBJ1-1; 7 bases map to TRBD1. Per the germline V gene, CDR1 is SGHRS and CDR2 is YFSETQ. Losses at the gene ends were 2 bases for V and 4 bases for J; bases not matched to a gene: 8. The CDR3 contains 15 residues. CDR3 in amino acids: CASSLLQGSSTEAFF. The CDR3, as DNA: TGCGCCAGCAGCTTACTACAGGGGTCTAGCACTGAAGCTTTCTTT.

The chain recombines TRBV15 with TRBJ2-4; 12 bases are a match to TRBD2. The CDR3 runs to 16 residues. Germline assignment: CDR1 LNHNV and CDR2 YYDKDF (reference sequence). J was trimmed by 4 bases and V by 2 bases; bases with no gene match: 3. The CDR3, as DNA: TGTGCCACCAGCAGACTAGCGGGAGGGCCTAAAAACATTCAGTACTTC. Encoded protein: CATSRLAGGPKNIQYF.

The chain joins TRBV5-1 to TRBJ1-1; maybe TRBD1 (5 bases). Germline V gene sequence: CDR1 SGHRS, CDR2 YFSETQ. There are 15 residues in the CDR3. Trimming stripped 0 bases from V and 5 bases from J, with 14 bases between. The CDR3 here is CASSLVAGLGTEAFF. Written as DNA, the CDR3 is TGCGCCAGCAGCTTGGTGGCAGGGCTGGGGACTGAAGCTTTCTTT.

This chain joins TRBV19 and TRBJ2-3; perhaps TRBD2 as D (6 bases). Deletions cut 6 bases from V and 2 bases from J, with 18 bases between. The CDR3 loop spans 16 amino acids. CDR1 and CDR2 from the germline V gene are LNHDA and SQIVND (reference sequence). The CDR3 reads CASRRLGRGFTDTQYF. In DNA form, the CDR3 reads TGTGCCAGTAGACGCCTGGGGCGGGGATTCACAGATACGCAGTATTTT.

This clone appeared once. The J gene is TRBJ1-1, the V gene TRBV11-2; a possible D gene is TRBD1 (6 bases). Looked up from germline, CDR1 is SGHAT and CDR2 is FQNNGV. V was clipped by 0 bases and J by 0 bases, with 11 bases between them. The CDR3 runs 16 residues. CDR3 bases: TGTGCCAGCAGCTTAGATCTGCAGGGGTTGAACACTGAAGCTTTCTTT. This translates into CASSLDLQGLNTEAFF.

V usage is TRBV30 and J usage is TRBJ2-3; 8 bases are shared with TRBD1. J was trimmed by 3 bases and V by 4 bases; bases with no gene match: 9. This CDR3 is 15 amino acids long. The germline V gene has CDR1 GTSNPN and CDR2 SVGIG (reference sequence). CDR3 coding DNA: TGTGCCTGGAATCCGGACAGGGATAAGACAGATACGCAGTATTTT. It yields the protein CAWNPDRDKTDTQYF.

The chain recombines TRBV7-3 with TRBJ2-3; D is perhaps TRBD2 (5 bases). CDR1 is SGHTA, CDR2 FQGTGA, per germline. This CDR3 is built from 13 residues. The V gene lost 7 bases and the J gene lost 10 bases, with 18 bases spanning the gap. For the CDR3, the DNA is TGTGCCAGCACCATGGCTCCCGGGATGGCGCAGTATTTT. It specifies CASTMAPGMAQYF.

The CDR3 loop is CASSQTVNTEAFF. The CDR3, as DNA: TGTGCCAGCAGCCAAACAGTTAACACTGAAGCTTTCTTT. This chain connects TRBV9 to TRBJ1-1; no clear D gene. This CDR3 is built from 13 residues. Germline V gene sequence: CDR1 SGDLS, CDR2 YYNGEE. V shed 4 bases and J shed 2 bases, with 9 bases lying between them. The full variable domain, completed using reference TRBV9 and TRBJ1-1, is DSGVTQTPKHLITATGQRVTLRCSPRSGDLSVYWYQQSLDQGLQFLIQYYNGEERAKGNILERFSAQQFPDLHSELNLSSLELGDSALYFCASSQTVNTEAFFGQGTRLTVV.

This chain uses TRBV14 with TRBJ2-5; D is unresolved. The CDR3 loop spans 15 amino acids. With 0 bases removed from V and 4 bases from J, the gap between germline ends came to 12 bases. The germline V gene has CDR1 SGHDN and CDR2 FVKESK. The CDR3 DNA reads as TGTGCCAGCAGCCAAGATCACAGCCGAGGAGAGACCCAGTACTTC. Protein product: CASSQDHSRGETQYF.

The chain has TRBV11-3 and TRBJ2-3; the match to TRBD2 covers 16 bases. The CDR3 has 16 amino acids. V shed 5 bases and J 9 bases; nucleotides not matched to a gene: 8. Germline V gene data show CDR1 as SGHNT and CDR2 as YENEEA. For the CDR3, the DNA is TGTGCCAGCAGCCGCGGGACTAGCGGGAGGGTTCAAACGCAGTATTTT. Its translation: CASSRGTSGRVQTQYF.

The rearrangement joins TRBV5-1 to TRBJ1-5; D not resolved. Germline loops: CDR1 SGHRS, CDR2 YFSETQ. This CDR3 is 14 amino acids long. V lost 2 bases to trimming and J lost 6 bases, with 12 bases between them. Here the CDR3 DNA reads TGCGCCAGCAGCTTCGATGGTAATACTCAGCCCCAGCATTTT. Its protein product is CASSFDGNTQPQHF.

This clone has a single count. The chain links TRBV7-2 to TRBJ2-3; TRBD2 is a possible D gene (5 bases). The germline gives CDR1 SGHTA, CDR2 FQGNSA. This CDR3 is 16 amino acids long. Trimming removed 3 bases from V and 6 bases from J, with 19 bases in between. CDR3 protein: CASSLTTQPRPDTQYF. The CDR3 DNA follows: TGTGCCAGCAGCTTGACTACCCAACCCAGGCCTGATACGCAGTATTTT.

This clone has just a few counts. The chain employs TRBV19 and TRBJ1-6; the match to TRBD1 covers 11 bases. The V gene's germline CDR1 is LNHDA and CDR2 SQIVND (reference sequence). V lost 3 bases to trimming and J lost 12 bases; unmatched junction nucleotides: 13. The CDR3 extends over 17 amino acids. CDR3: CASSIRAFGTGGLPLHF. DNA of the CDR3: TGTGCCAGTAGTATCCGAGCGTTTGGGACAGGGGGTTTACCCCTCCACTTT.

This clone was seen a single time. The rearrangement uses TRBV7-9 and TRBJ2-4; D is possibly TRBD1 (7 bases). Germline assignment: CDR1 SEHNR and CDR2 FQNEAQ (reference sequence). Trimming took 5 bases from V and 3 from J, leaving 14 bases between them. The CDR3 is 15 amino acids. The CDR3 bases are TGTGCCAGCAGCCCGGGGGACAGATTCAAAAACATTCAGTACTTC. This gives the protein CASSPGDRFKNIQYF.

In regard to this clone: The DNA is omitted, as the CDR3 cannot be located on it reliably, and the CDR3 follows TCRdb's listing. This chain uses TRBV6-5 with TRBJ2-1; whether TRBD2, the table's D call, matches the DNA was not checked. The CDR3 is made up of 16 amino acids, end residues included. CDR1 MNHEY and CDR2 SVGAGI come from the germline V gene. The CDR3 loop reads CASSSSTSGSSNEQFF.

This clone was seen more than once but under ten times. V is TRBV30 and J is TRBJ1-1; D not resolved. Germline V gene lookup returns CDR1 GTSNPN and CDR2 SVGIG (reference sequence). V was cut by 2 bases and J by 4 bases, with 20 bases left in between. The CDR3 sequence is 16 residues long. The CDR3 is CAWSLAVPVRGTEAFF. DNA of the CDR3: TGTGCCTGGAGTTTAGCGGTGCCCGTACGGGGCACTGAAGCTTTCTTT.